The next 21 T cell receptor beta chains were all read from a single sample in a study of cytomegalovirus exposure and HLA in healthy donors. Primers: 60 Vbeta forward and 13 Jbeta reverse. Profiled with immunoSEQ multiplex PCR; TCRdb holds only in-frame clones, not every one. Of about 120,000 clones listed, about 80% are singletons. The sample was PBMCs. These receptors originate from a man aged 55-75 years in good health and CMV-seropositive.

This sequence joins TRBV5-5 and TRBJ2-1; 11 nucleotides align to TRBD2. Germline CDR1 reads SGHKS; CDR2 reads YYEKEE (reference sequence). Trimming removed 3 bases from V and 6 bases from J; junction bases left unmatched: 5. The CDR3 has 15 residues. The CDR3 region is CASSSSGGTTNEQFF. CDR3 in DNA: TGTGCCAGCAGCTCTAGCGGGGGGACCACCAATGAGCAGTTCTTC.

This clone has just one count. J is TRBJ2-5 and V is TRBV19; TRBD1 agrees at 9 bases. Trimming at V came to 7 bases and at J to 4 bases, leaving 4 bases not matched to a gene. CDR3 size: 13 residues. CDR1 and CDR2 from the germline V gene are LNHDA and SQIVND (reference sequence). The CDR3, as DNA: TGTGCCAGTACCACAGGGGGCCCAGAGACCCAGTACTTC. Its protein product is CASTTGGPETQYF.

In its sample, this clone was seen a few times. This chain joins TRBV5-1 and TRBJ1-1, with D unclear. Germline values: CDR1 SGHRS, CDR2 YFSETQ. The CDR3 spans 13 residues. V lost 1 base to trimming and J lost 1 base, with 5 bases between them. The CDR3 DNA sequence: TGCGCCAGCAGCTTGTTGAGGAACACTGAAGCTTTCTTT. It specifies CASSLLRNTEAFF.

The chain's CDR3 is CASSRDTLTGELFF. Here the CDR3 DNA reads TGTGCCAGCAGCCGGGACACCCTCACCGGGGAGCTGTTTTTT. The chain couples TRBV6-5 to TRBJ2-2; a weak D match, TRBD1 (6 bases). The CDR3 extends over 14 amino acids. The germline V gene encodes CDR1 MNHEY and CDR2 SVGAGI. Between the trimmed V and J ends, which lost 6 bases and 4 bases, there was a span of 12 bases.

This clone was seen only a few times. The rearrangement joins TRBV12-5 to TRBJ2-7; TRBD1 agrees at 7 bases. This CDR3 is 16 amino acids long. The ends lost 2 bases at V and 5 bases at J; junction bases unmatched: 12. Per germline, CDR1 LGHNT and CDR2 FRNRAP. CDR3 loop: CASGLLGAGGPNEQYF. In nucleotides, the CDR3 is TGTGCTAGTGGTTTGCTTGGGGCAGGGGGTCCTAACGAGCAGTACTTC.

The chain combines TRBV10-3 with TRBJ1-3; D is perhaps TRBD1 (6 bases). CDR1 is ENHRY and CDR2 is SYGVKD in the germline V gene. The V end lost 1 base, the J end lost 0 bases, and 7 bases lay between the germline ends. The length of the CDR3 is 15 residues. This chain's CDR3 is CAISEWGPSGNTIYF. The CDR3 DNA follows: TGTGCCATCAGTGAGTGGGGGCCCTCTGGAAACACCATATATTTT.

The rearrangement links TRBV5-1 to TRBJ1-3; 9 bases line up with TRBD1. This CDR3 region has 19 residues. V shed 6 bases and J 0 bases; nucleotides not matched to a gene: 16. Germline V CDR1 and CDR2: SGHRS, YFSETQ. CDR3 sequence reads: CASNPTPGTGSLSGNTIYF. CDR3 DNA: TGCGCCAGCAACCCGACCCCCGGGACAGGGAGCCTCTCTGGAAACACCATATATTTT.

Only one count was recorded for this clone. The chain joins TRBV4-1 to TRBJ2-1; D perhaps matches TRBD2 (5 bases). In germline, CDR1 is MGHRA, CDR2 YSYEKL. This CDR3 is built from 15 residues. The V and J ends lost 2 bases and 7 bases respectively, with 15 bases between them. CDR3 region: CASSQRSGSVNEQFF. DNA for the CDR3: TGCGCCAGCAGCCAACGGTCGGGGAGTGTTAATGAGCAGTTCTTC.

This chain uses TRBV6-5 with TRBJ1-2; the D is unclear. This CDR3 has 15 amino acids. Deletions cut 0 bases from V and 2 bases from J, with 10 bases between. Germline V gene lookup returns CDR1 MNHEY and CDR2 SVGAGI. The CDR3 sequence is CASSYSVGGNYGYTF. The CDR3 bases are TGTGCCAGCAGTTACTCCGTGGGAGGGAACTATGGCTACACCTTC.

This clone has more than one count but fewer than ten. V usage is TRBV30 and J usage is TRBJ2-7; 9 positions agree with TRBD1. Germline trimming cut 0 bases from V and 2 bases from J; bases unmatched to any gene: 5. There are 15 residues in the CDR3. CDR1 is GTSNPN, CDR2 SVGIG, per germline (reference sequence). CDR3 region: CAWSVRGQGTYEQYF. As DNA, the CDR3 is TGTGCCTGGAGTGTCAGGGGACAGGGTACCTACGAGCAGTACTTC.

Written as DNA, the CDR3 is TGTGCCACCAGCAATCAGGGGGCGGGCTATGGCTACACCTTC. Translating it yields CATSNQGAGYGYTF. This chain links TRBV15 with TRBJ1-2; 8 bases fit TRBD1. Germline V CDR1 and CDR2: LNHNV, YYDKDF (reference sequence). V lost 4 bases to trimming and J lost 4 bases; unmatched junction nucleotides: 5. The CDR3 sequence is 14 residues long.

The J gene is TRBJ2-7, the V gene TRBV5-1; 7 bases match TRBD1. The CDR3 has 16 amino acids. Trimming cost V 0 bases and J 0 bases; bases outside gene matches: 6. Germline CDR1 and CDR2: SGHRS and YFSETQ. The CDR3 DNA follows: TGCGCCAGCAGCTTGGCGCCTGGGACAGACTCCTACGAGCAGTACTTC. Amino acids: CASSLAPGTDSYEQYF.

V is TRBV28 and J is TRBJ1-2; D is perhaps TRBD1 (5 bases). The germline V gene has CDR1 MDHEN and CDR2 SYDVKM. This CDR3 region has 15 residues. Between the trimmed V and J ends, which lost 5 bases and 0 bases, there was a span of 13 bases. The CDR3 loop reads CASSPAGGANYGYTF. DNA of the CDR3: TGTGCCAGCAGTCCTGCTGGGGGGGCTAACTATGGCTACACCTTC.

The V gene is TRBV5-1, the J gene TRBJ1-1; TRBD1 agrees at 7 bases. Losses at the gene ends were 4 bases for V and 5 bases for J; bases not matched to a gene: 14. The CDR3 runs 16 residues. The germline V gene has CDR1 SGHRS and CDR2 YFSETQ. The CDR3: CASSPPGQKIKTEAFF. CDR3 sequence (DNA): TGCGCCAGCAGCCCCCCGGGACAGAAAATAAAGACTGAAGCTTTCTTT.

The chain uses TRBV5-4 and TRBJ2-5, with D tentatively TRBD1 (5 bases). Germline V CDR1 and CDR2: SGHNT, YYREEE (reference sequence). This CDR3 is built from 14 residues. The ends were cut back, 7 bases at V and 0 bases at J, with 13 bases in the middle. This CDR3 reads CASQAWGYQETQYF. DNA for the CDR3: TGTGCCAGCCAAGCTTGGGGCTACCAAGAGACCCAGTACTTC.

The rearrangement links TRBV19 to TRBJ2-2, with 10 bases lining up with TRBD1. The germline gives CDR1 LNHDA, CDR2 SQIVND (reference sequence). V lost 3 bases to trimming and J lost 5 bases; unmatched junction nucleotides: 3. The CDR3 spans 15 residues. The CDR3 sequence is CASSIRTGGTGELFF. CDR3 DNA: TGTGCCAGTAGTATTAGGACAGGGGGGACCGGGGAGCTGTTTTTT. Looking up the rest from reference TRBV19 and TRBJ2-2 gives the full variable domain: DGGITQSPKYLFRKEGQNVTLSCEQNLNHDAMYWYRQDPGQGLRLIYYSQIVNDFQKGDIAEGYSVSREKKESFPLTVTSAQKNPTAFYLCASSIRTGGTGELFFGEGSRLTVL.

This clone occurred a few times. The rearrangement uses TRBV7-9 and TRBJ2-7, with D maybe TRBD1 (6 bases). The CDR3 extends over 16 amino acids. Trimming pared 5 bases from V and 3 bases from J, leaving 20 bases between. The germline gives CDR1 SEHNR, CDR2 FQNEAQ (reference sequence). CDR3 sequence: CASSPYDRSRHYEQYF. The CDR3 DNA is TGTGCCAGCAGCCCTTACGACAGGAGTAGGCACTACGAGCAGTACTTC.

This sequence joins TRBV29-1 and TRBJ2-4, with a possible D match to TRBD2 (6 bases). V gave up 1 base and J gave up 2 bases, with 12 bases separating them. The CDR3 loop spans 15 amino acids. Germline CDR1 SQVTM, CDR2 ANQGSEA. The CDR3: CSVEVRRGTKNIQYF. As DNA, the CDR3 is TGCAGCGTTGAAGTCAGGAGGGGAACCAAAAACATTCAGTACTTC.

This clone turned up a few times. The CDR3: CASSRTSVETQYF. The DNA for the CDR3 is TGTGCCAGTAGCCGGACTAGCGTGGAGACCCAGTACTTC. The chain joins TRBV19 to TRBJ2-5; 9 bases map to TRBD2. V was pared by 6 bases and J by 5 bases, with 4 bases of the junction left unmatched. The CDR3 runs 13 residues. CDR1 and CDR2 (germline): LNHDA, SQIVND (reference sequence).

This chain connects TRBV6-5 to TRBJ2-1, with D perhaps matching TRBD2 (7 bases). Trimming cost V 2 bases and J 9 bases, with 20 bases left between them. This CDR3 has 16 amino acids. From germline, CDR1 is MNHEY and CDR2 SVGAGI. Written as DNA, the CDR3 is TGTGCCAGCAGTTACACGACTTCGAACGGGGGGCGTGAGCAGTTCTTC. Translated, it gives CASSYTTSNGGREQFF.

This chain links TRBV9 with TRBJ1-4; 9 bases match TRBD1. V dropped 3 bases and J dropped 5; count of bases not matched to a gene: 5. The CDR3 contains 15 residues. Germline assignment: CDR1 SGDLS and CDR2 YYNGEE. The CDR3 loop is CASSATGTGNEKLFF. The CDR3 bases are TGTGCCAGCAGCGCCACCGGGACAGGGAATGAAAAACTGTTTTTT.